The 4 T cell receptor beta chains below were found in one sample sequenced in a study of T cell repertoires in ileal Crohn's disease. Assay used: immunoSEQ multiplex PCR; TCRdb lists only in-frame clones, some missing. The repertoire has about 14,000 clones, roughly 78% of them found once; the top ten carry approximately 4.7%. Material: ileal tissue. The receptors here all came from an adult with Crohn's disease.

The gene calls are TRBV18 and TRBJ2-2; D gene unclear. Deletions cut 1 base from V and 3 bases from J, with 3 bases between. The CDR3 runs to 13 residues. CDR1 is KGHSH, CDR2 LQKENI, per germline. For the CDR3, the DNA is TGTGCCAGCTCACCACTCGACACCGGGGAGCTGTTTTTT. Translated: CASSPLDTGELFF.

This chain joins TRBV28 and TRBJ2-7; no definite D call. Trimming shortened V by 3 bases and J by 1 base, and 16 bases separated the two germline ends. Germline V CDR1 and CDR2: MDHEN, SYDVKM. The CDR3 spans 16 residues. The CDR3 region has the DNA TGTGCCAGCAGTTTCTCCACTTATTCCCATTCCTACGAGCAGTACTTC. Protein product: CASSFSTYSHSYEQYF.

The chain carries TRBV19 and TRBJ1-2; D possibly corresponds to TRBD1 (5 bases). Germline V lookup: CDR1 LNHDA, CDR2 SQIVND (reference sequence). The CDR3 runs 15 residues. The V gene lost 4 bases and the J gene lost 4 bases, with 16 bases spanning the gap. In nucleotides, the CDR3 is TGTGCCAGTAGTAGGGCCTCAGGGCTGGGCTATGGCTACACCTTC. Translating it yields CASSRASGLGYGYTF.

This chain connects TRBV6-6 to TRBJ2-1, with 7 nucleotides matching TRBD1. The length of the CDR3 is 15 residues. CDR1 and CDR2 (germline): MNHNY, SVGAGI (reference sequence). Trimming removed 6 bases from V and 5 bases from J; junction bases left unmatched: 10. For the CDR3, the DNA is TGTGCCAGCAGCCGCACAGGGGTTGGCGACAATGAGCAGTTCTTC. It codes for CASSRTGVGDNEQFF.